Each of the 28 T cell receptor beta chains below was sequenced from the same sample in a study of blood T cell repertoires in COVID-19. Sequenced by immunoSEQ multiplex PCR; TCRdb stores in-frame clones only, minus some. The sample records about 100,000 clones, approximately 80% being singletons. Sequencing was performed on peripheral blood. The receptors derive from a man in his 70s with active or convalescent COVID-19.

The CDR3 sequence is CASSLAGGGEKLFF. The CDR3 DNA reads TGTGCCAGCAGCTTAGCGGGAGGGGGTGAAAAACTGTTTTTT. V and J are TRBV7-9 and TRBJ1-4; a possible D gene is TRBD1 (6 bases). Trimming pared 0 bases from V and 7 bases from J, leaving 9 bases between. The CDR3 totals 14 residues. Germline assignment: CDR1 SEHNR and CDR2 FQNEAQ (reference sequence).

The sample holds one count of this clone. J is TRBJ2-7 and V is TRBV5-6; 8 bases align to TRBD1. The germline CDR1 and CDR2 sequences are SGHDT and YYEEEE. V trimming: 4 bases; J trimming: 2 bases; junction bases outside the gene matches: 8. The CDR3 sequence is 15 residues long. The CDR3 nucleotides are TGTGCCAGCAGCCGGGACAGGTCATACCCCTACGAGCAGTACTTC. Its protein is CASSRDRSYPYEQYF.

This clone has just one count. The V and J genes are TRBV7-9 and TRBJ1-1; TRBD1 agrees at 11 bases. The germline V gene has CDR1 SEHNR and CDR2 FQNEAQ (reference sequence). J was trimmed by 5 bases and V by 4 bases; bases with no gene match: 6. CDR3 length: 15 residues. The CDR3 DNA reads as TGTGCCAGCAGCTCCCTCGGGACAGGGGGTACTGAAGCTTTCTTT. Translating it yields CASSSLGTGGTEAFF.

This chain links TRBV6-5 with TRBJ1-1; 7 bases are shared with TRBD1. The CDR3 runs 15 residues. After removal of 5 bases from V and 5 bases from J, the junction contained 11 bases not matched to a gene. The germline V gene has CDR1 MNHEY and CDR2 SVGAGI. This chain's CDR3 is CASSKLGGAGTEAFF. The CDR3 DNA sequence: TGTGCCAGCAGTAAACTAGGGGGCGCGGGGACTGAAGCTTTCTTT.

The chain uses TRBV2 and TRBJ2-3; tentatively, D is TRBD1 (5 bases). The CDR3 runs 16 residues. The germline gives CDR1 SNHLY, CDR2 FYNNEI. Trimming cost V 6 bases and J 2 bases, with 18 bases left between them. CDR3: CASSRVFPTTTDTQYF. The CDR3, as DNA: TGTGCCAGCAGCAGGGTGTTTCCCACAACCACAGATACGCAGTATTTT.

V usage is TRBV27 and J usage is TRBJ2-2; D perhaps matches TRBD2 (8 bases). The CDR3 length is 18 residues. V was cut by 6 bases and J by 7 bases, with 27 bases left in between. Germline CDR1 reads MNHEY; CDR2 reads SMNVEV (reference sequence). The CDR3 protein is CASRPPRGGPGGGGELFF. CDR3 coding DNA: TGTGCCAGCAGGCCTCCCCGGGGGGGGCCAGGGGGGGGCGGGGAGCTGTTTTTT.

The V call is TRBV5-1, the J call TRBJ1-1; D uncertain. The CDR3 extends over 13 amino acids. Germline CDR1 is SGHRS and CDR2 is YFSETQ. V lost 1 base to trimming and J lost 6 bases, with 10 bases between them. CDR3 sequence: CASSLMNGAEAFF. In DNA, the CDR3 is TGCGCCAGCAGCTTGATGAACGGGGCTGAAGCTTTCTTT.

The rearrangement links TRBV6-2 or TRBV6-3 to TRBJ2-1; 7 bases map to TRBD1. Germline trimming cut 4 bases from V and 2 bases from J; bases unmatched to any gene: 5. This CDR3 is built from 15 residues. The germline gives CDR1 MNHEY, CDR2 SVGEGT. CDR3 region: CASSSRTGTYNEQFF. In DNA form, the CDR3 reads TGTGCCAGCAGTTCCCGGACAGGTACCTACAATGAGCAGTTCTTC.

The genes are TRBV6-5 and TRBJ2-1, with a weak D call TRBD2 (5 bases). Germline CDR1 is MNHEY and CDR2 is SVGAGI. V shed 1 base and J shed 8 bases, with 18 bases lying between them. CDR3 length equals 16 residues. Written as DNA, the CDR3 is TGTGCCAGCAGTTACTATCGGAGAGGGATTACACATGAGCAGTTCTTC. Protein: CASSYYRRGITHEQFF.

The J gene is TRBJ1-1, the V gene TRBV3-1 (or the pseudogene TRBV3-2), with TRBD1 matching 7 bases. V shed 4 bases and J 6 bases; nucleotides not matched to a gene: 2. There are 12 residues in the CDR3. Germline V gene data show CDR1 as LGHDT and CDR2 as YNNKEL (reference sequence). CDR3 coding DNA: TGTGCCAGCAGCCGACAGGGCTCTGAAGCTTTCTTT. This gives the protein CASSRQGSEAFF.

The chain recombines TRBV19 with TRBJ1-6; weak D call: TRBD1 (5 bases). V was trimmed by 10 bases and J by 9 bases, leaving 19 bases between them. This CDR3 comprises 14 residues. From germline, CDR1 is LNHDA and CDR2 SQIVND (reference sequence). The CDR3 protein is CATRAQGYGSPLHF. The DNA for the CDR3 is TGTGCCACCCGAGCGCAGGGATACGGTTCACCCCTCCACTTT.

V is TRBV7-8 and J is TRBJ2-2; TRBD2 agrees at 7 bases. The CDR3 runs to 16 residues. The ends lost 3 bases at V and 6 bases at J; junction bases unmatched: 10. Per the germline V gene, CDR1 is SGHVS and CDR2 is FQNEAQ. CDR3 in DNA: TGTGCCAGCAGCTTGGGAGGGCCTAGCATCCCCGGGGAGCTGTTTTTT. Translated: CASSLGGPSIPGELFF. The full variable domain, completed using reference TRBV7-8 and TRBJ2-2, is GAGVSQSPRYKVAKRGQDVALRCDPISGHVSLFWYQQALGQGPEFLTYFQNEAQLDKSGLPSDRFFAERPEGSVSTLKIQRTQQEDSAVYLCASSLGGPSIPGELFFGEGSRLTVL.

The V and J genes are TRBV19 and TRBJ2-1; 7 bases are a match to TRBD2. Germline CDR1 reads LNHDA; CDR2 reads SQIVND (reference sequence). This CDR3 has 17 amino acids. J gave up 5 bases and V 2 bases, and 12 bases lay outside the gene matches. CDR3 nucleotide sequence: TGTGCCAGTAGTATAATCGGCTGGCTAGCGGACAACAATGAGCAGTTCTTC. Protein product: CASSIIGWLADNNEQFF.

This chain connects TRBV5-1 to TRBJ2-7; 7 bases are a match to TRBD2. V was pared by 4 bases and J by 1 base, with 11 bases of the junction left unmatched. CDR1 is SGHRS and CDR2 is YFSETQ in the germline V gene. The CDR3 has 16 residues. CDR3 nucleotide sequence: TGCGCCAGCAGCCCGCTTATCAGCGGGACTTCCTACGAGCAGTACTTC. Translation gives CASSPLISGTSYEQYF.

The genes are TRBV27 and TRBJ2-7, with a tentative D call TRBD2 (5 bases). Trimming took off 3 bases at V and 2 bases at J, with 8 bases between the two ends. Germline V CDR1 and CDR2: MNHEY, SMNVEV (reference sequence). The CDR3 extends over 13 amino acids. CDR3 bases: TGTGCCAGCAGTTTTTCCGGGACCTACGAGCAGTACTTC. Translated: CASSFSGTYEQYF.

The chain employs TRBV12-5 and TRBJ1-6, with D perhaps matching TRBD1 (5 bases). V dropped 5 bases and J dropped 10 bases, with 15 bases sitting between them. Germline V gene data show CDR1 as LGHNT and CDR2 as FRNRAP. The CDR3 consists of 14 residues. The CDR3 coding sequence is TGTGCTAGTGGTCCGGGGGAGGGCAGGTCACCCCTCCACTTT. Residues: CASGPGEGRSPLHF.

This clone was recorded once. The rearrangement links TRBV19 to TRBJ1-5; 9 bases are a match to TRBD1. Trimming took 10 bases from V and 0 from J; bases not matched to a gene: 4. The CDR3 consists of 14 residues. Germline CDR1 is LNHDA and CDR2 is SQIVND (reference sequence). The CDR3 bases are TGTGCCACCCGGGACAGGGCTAGCAATCAGCCCCAGCATTTT. The encoded protein is CATRDRASNQPQHF.

This chain joins TRBV6-2 or TRBV6-3 and TRBJ1-1; possible D gene TRBD1, 5 bases. The V and J ends lost 6 bases and 0 bases respectively, with 17 bases between them. Germline lookup yields CDR1 MNHEY and CDR2 SVGEGT. The CDR3 covers 16 residues. The CDR3 spells CASSLEYDRMNTEAFF. The CDR3, as DNA: TGTGCCAGCAGCCTAGAGTATGACAGAATGAACACTGAAGCTTTCTTT.

This clone occurred a few times. The chain joins TRBV30 to TRBJ2-7; D gene unclear. CDR3 length equals 12 residues. Trimming pared 1 base from V and 3 bases from J, leaving 7 bases between. Germline CDR1 is GTSNPN and CDR2 is SVGIG (reference sequence). In nucleotides, the CDR3 is TGTGCCTGGAGTGACAGATTCTACGAGCAGTACTTC. As protein: CAWSDRFYEQYF.

The rearrangement uses TRBV19 and TRBJ2-1; D is possibly TRBD2 (6 bases). V lost 6 bases, J lost 6 bases, and 24 bases lay in between. Looked up from germline, CDR1 is LNHDA and CDR2 is SQIVND (reference sequence). The CDR3 loop spans 17 amino acids. The CDR3 sequence is CASSMGGWRDGANEQFF. CDR3 sequence (DNA): TGTGCCAGTAGCATGGGCGGGTGGCGGGACGGCGCCAATGAGCAGTTCTTC.

This clone has a single count. J is TRBJ2-2 and V is TRBV30; maybe TRBD1 (6 bases). The CDR3 spans 13 residues. Germline V gene lookup returns CDR1 GTSNPN and CDR2 SVGIG (reference sequence). V was shortened by 3 bases and J by 1 base, with 6 bases between the two germline ends. The CDR3 region has the DNA TGTGCCTGGAGGACAGGGAACACCGGGGAGCTGTTTTTT. Translation: CAWRTGNTGELFF.

The V and J genes are TRBV15 and TRBJ2-1; weak D call: TRBD2 (5 bases). V gave up 0 bases and J gave up 5 bases, with 17 bases separating them. Germline V CDR1 and CDR2: LNHNV, YYDKDF (reference sequence). CDR3 size: 17 residues. The CDR3 here is CATSRDRTADLHNEQFF. The CDR3 coding sequence is TGTGCCACCAGCAGAGATCGAACGGCGGACTTACACAATGAGCAGTTCTTC.

This chain uses TRBV19 with TRBJ1-1; D is ambiguous. The CDR3 spans 14 residues. Germline V gene data show CDR1 as LNHDA and CDR2 as SQIVND (reference sequence). Trimming took 3 bases from V and 7 from J, leaving 15 bases between them. The CDR3 is CASSILGSPGEAFF. In DNA, the CDR3 is TGTGCCAGTAGTATTCTGGGTTCCCCGGGTGAAGCTTTCTTT.

This chain connects TRBV19 to TRBJ2-5; 7 bases align to TRBD2. The CDR3 sequence is 14 residues long. With 10 bases clipped from V and 5 bases from J, the junction kept 13 bases outside the gene matches. Looked up from germline, CDR1 is LNHDA and CDR2 is SQIVND (reference sequence). The CDR3: CATTSGGSGETQYF. The CDR3 DNA sequence: TGTGCCACCACCAGTGGCGGGAGCGGGGAGACCCAGTACTTC.

This chain uses TRBV9 with TRBJ1-4, with a possible D match to TRBD1 (5 bases). The length of the CDR3 is 18 residues. Trimming left V 3 bases short and J 0 bases short, with 18 bases between. CDR1 SGDLS and CDR2 YYNGEE come from the germline V gene. The CDR3 is CASSEGIGWGATNEKLFF. The CDR3 nucleotides are TGTGCCAGCAGCGAGGGTATTGGGTGGGGGGCAACTAATGAAAAACTGTTTTTT.

The chain is built from TRBV6-5 and TRBJ1-6; TRBD1 is a possible D gene (5 bases). The CDR3 runs 16 residues. Trimming shortened V by 0 bases and J by 10 bases, and 16 bases separated the two germline ends. Germline CDR1 is MNHEY and CDR2 is SVGAGI. The CDR3 nucleotides read TGTGCCAGCAGTTACTCCCGGGCAGGGCCACCCTCACCCCTCCACTTT. It codes for CASSYSRAGPPSPLHF.

The CDR3 nucleotides read TGTGCCAGCAGCCCTTGGGACTTCAACACCGGGGAGCTGTTTTTT. Translation gives CASSPWDFNTGELFF. The rearrangement uses TRBV7-9 and TRBJ2-2; maybe TRBD2 (6 bases). Germline V lookup: CDR1 SEHNR, CDR2 FQNEAQ (reference sequence). CDR3 size: 15 residues. Trimming took 5 bases from V and 2 from J, leaving 12 bases between them.

The chain joins TRBV10-3 to TRBJ2-7; a possible D gene is TRBD1 (6 bases). The CDR3 is 16 amino acids. V was trimmed by 3 bases and J by 2 bases, leaving 17 bases between them. Per germline, CDR1 ENHRY and CDR2 SYGVKD. The CDR3, as DNA: TGTGCCATCAGTGATTGGGAAAGGGGGTATACCTACGAGCAGTACTTC. It encodes CAISDWERGYTYEQYF.